The 22 T cell receptor beta chains below were found in one sample sequenced in a study of shared clonotypes between healthy human individuals. Clones were sequenced by immunoSEQ multiplex PCR, and TCRdb holds only the in-frame ones, with some missing. Of a few million clones listed, around nine tenths are singletons. The sequencing sample was made of naive CD4+ T cells sorted from blood. Subset of the sample: CD45RA+ positively selected. The receptors were gathered from a man between 18 and 35 years old in good health.

The rearrangement uses TRBV11-2 and TRBJ2-7; TRBD2 agrees at 7 bases. There are 15 residues in the CDR3. Germline CDR1 reads SGHAT; CDR2 reads FQNNGV. J gave up 4 bases and V 3 bases, and 9 bases lay outside the gene matches. CDR3 bases: TGTGCCAGCAGCTTCCTAGCGGCCGGAGGTTACGAGCAGTACTTC. Translation gives CASSFLAAGGYEQYF. The complete variable domain, with remaining parts taken from reference TRBV11-2 and TRBJ2-7, reads EAGVAQSPRYKIIEKRQSVAFWCNPISGHATLYWYQQILGQGPKLLIQFQNNGVVDDSQLPKDRFSAERLKGVDSTLKIQPAKLEDSAVYLCASSFLAAGGYEQYFGPGTRLTVT.

This sequence joins TRBV5-6 and TRBJ2-2, with D unresolved. From germline, CDR1 is SGHDT and CDR2 YYEEEE. Trimming cost V 4 bases and J 0 bases, with 13 bases left between them. This CDR3 contains 16 residues. CDR3 residues: CASSPEAAPNTGELFF. The CDR3 bases are TGTGCCAGCAGCCCCGAAGCCGCGCCGAACACCGGGGAGCTGTTTTTT.

Notes on this clone: The sample contains more than one DNA sequence encoding this CDR3. The genes are TRBV18 and TRBJ1-2; D unclear. Germline loops: CDR1 KGHSH, CDR2 LQKENI. The CDR3 sequence is 14 residues long. Trimming left V 2 bases short and J 0 bases short, with 7 bases between. CDR3 nucleotides: TGTGCCAGCTCACCAGTGGAAGCTAACTATGGCTACACCTTC. This gives the protein CASSPVEANYGYTF.

The chain employs TRBV5-4 and TRBJ2-2; a weak D match, TRBD1 (6 bases). This CDR3 has 15 residues. CDR1 SGHNT and CDR2 YYREEE come from the germline V gene (reference sequence). The V end was cut by 1 base, the J end by 5 bases, with 12 bases between. The CDR3 here is CASSLNSQGTGELFF. The CDR3 DNA reads TGTGCCAGCAGCTTGAACTCACAGGGAACCGGGGAGCTGTTTTTT.

The rearrangement joins TRBV19 to TRBJ2-5, with TRBD1 matching 8 bases. This CDR3 has 17 amino acids. Germline values: CDR1 LNHDA, CDR2 SQIVND (reference sequence). V shed 6 bases and J 5 bases; nucleotides not matched to a gene: 17. The DNA for the CDR3 is TGTGCCAGTAGGGGTACAGGGGGGCCCACAAGCGGGGAGACCCAGTACTTC. Translation gives CASRGTGGPTSGETQYF.

V is TRBV11-3 and J is TRBJ2-2; 12 bases are a match to TRBD2. This CDR3 is built from 16 residues. Germline V gene sequence: CDR1 SGHNT, CDR2 YENEEA. The V and J ends lost 4 bases and 7 bases, in that order; junction bases with no gene match: 7. Here the CDR3 reads CASSSRTSGIGGELFF. The DNA for the CDR3 is TGTGCCAGCAGCTCCCGGACTAGCGGGATAGGCGGGGAGCTGTTTTTT. Drawing the rest from reference TRBV11-3 and TRBJ2-2, the complete variable domain is EAGVVQSPRYKIIEKKQPVAFWCNPISGHNTLYWYLQNLGQGPELLIRYENEEAVDDSQLPKDRFSAERLKGVDSTLKIQPAELGDSAVYLCASSSRTSGIGGELFFGEGSRLTVL.

The CDR3 region has the DNA TGTGCCAGCAGACAGACAGGGGAGTTGCACGAGCAGTACTTC. Protein sequence: CASRQTGELHEQYF. The chain carries TRBV6-1 and TRBJ2-7; 8 bases map to TRBD1. V shed 6 bases and J 5 bases; nucleotides not matched to a gene: 9. CDR1 MNHNS and CDR2 SASEGT come from the germline V gene. This CDR3 contains 14 residues.

The V and J genes are TRBV7-9 and TRBJ2-7, with TRBD1 as a possible D gene (5 bases). Trimming removed 6 bases at V and 4 bases at J, with 22 bases between. The CDR3 runs to 16 residues. Per germline, CDR1 SEHNR and CDR2 FQNEAQ (reference sequence). The CDR3 loop reads CASSPPAGQYHYEQYF. For the CDR3, the DNA is TGTGCCAGCAGTCCGCCGGCAGGGCAATATCATTACGAGCAGTACTTC.

Worth noting for this clone: The same CDR3 arises from other DNA sequences in this sample as well. The genes are TRBV5-1 and TRBJ2-7; D tentatively fits TRBD1 or TRBD2 (5 bases each). V was cut by 3 bases and J by 3 bases, with 10 bases left in between. The CDR3 extends over 13 amino acids. Germline CDR1 reads SGHRS; CDR2 reads YFSETQ. The CDR3 sequence is CASSSGPGYEQYF. CDR3 in DNA: TGCGCCAGCAGCTCGGGACCCGGCTACGAGCAGTACTTC. Full variable domain (outside the CDR3, taken from reference TRBV5-1 and TRBJ2-7): KAGVTQTPRYLIKTRGQQVTLSCSPISGHRSVSWYQQTPGQGLQFLFEYFSETQRNKGNFPGRFSGRQFSNSRSEMNVSTLELGDSALYLCASSSGPGYEQYFGPGTRLTVT.

The chain carries TRBV2 and TRBJ1-1; TRBD1 matches at 9 bases. Germline CDR1 is SNHLY and CDR2 is FYNNEI. The CDR3 sequence is 13 residues long. After removal of 10 bases from V and 4 bases from J, the junction contained 7 bases not matched to a gene. CDR3 coding DNA: TGTGCCACCTTCACAGGGGGCGGCACTGAAGCTTTCTTT. This translates into CATFTGGGTEAFF.

In its sample, this clone was seen once. The V and J genes are TRBV19 and TRBJ2-3, with 8 bases fitting TRBD2. V shed 6 bases and J 4 bases; nucleotides not matched to a gene: 12. The CDR3 extends over 16 amino acids. The germline gives CDR1 LNHDA, CDR2 SQIVND (reference sequence). The CDR3, as DNA: TGTGCCAGTAGATACGTAGCGGGGAAATTCTCAGATACGCAGTATTTT. Translation: CASRYVAGKFSDTQYF.

V is TRBV19 and J is TRBJ1-2, with a weak D call TRBD1 (6 bases). The CDR3 is 16 amino acids. Trimming took off 6 bases at V and 0 bases at J, with 17 bases between the two ends. Per germline, CDR1 LNHDA and CDR2 SQIVND (reference sequence). The CDR3 reads CASRPGQMTTNYGYTF. CDR3 bases: TGTGCCAGTAGACCTGGACAGATGACAACTAACTATGGCTACACCTTC.

Comment on this clone: Within the sample, other DNA sequences also encode this same CDR3. The chain is built from TRBV7-9 and TRBJ2-7; D is unresolved. Trimming pared 1 base from V and 2 bases from J, leaving 3 bases between. The germline CDR1 and CDR2 sequences are SEHNR and FQNEAQ (reference sequence). The CDR3 is made up of 12 amino acids. The CDR3 coding sequence is TGTGCCAGCAGCTTAGGGGCCTACGAGCAGTACTTC. It encodes CASSLGAYEQYF. Based on the CDR3 plus reference TRBV7-9 and TRBJ2-7, the full variable domain is DTGVSQNPRHKITKRGQNVTFRCDPISEHNRLYWYRQTLGQGPEFLTYFQNEAQLEKSRLLSDRFSAERPKGSFSTLEIQRTEQGDSAMYLCASSLGAYEQYFGPGTRLTVT.

V and J are TRBV28 and TRBJ2-1; D may be TRBD1 (6 bases). Trimming took 7 bases from V and 4 from J, leaving 17 bases between them. Per germline, CDR1 MDHEN and CDR2 SYDVKM. The CDR3 is made up of 15 amino acids. The CDR3 nucleotides are TGTGCCAGCATTCATTCCGGGACACTGTACAATGAGCAGTTCTTC. This gives the protein CASIHSGTLYNEQFF.

The V gene is TRBV5-4, the J gene TRBJ2-2; TRBD1 might be the D (6 bases). This CDR3 is 17 amino acids long. Germline assignment: CDR1 SGHNT and CDR2 YYREEE (reference sequence). Trimming took 0 bases from V and 1 from J, leaving 13 bases between them. CDR3 loop: CASSLVAGVVNTGELFF. The CDR3 nucleotides are TGTGCCAGCAGCTTGGTGGCAGGGGTAGTGAACACCGGGGAGCTGTTTTTT.

In its sample, this clone was seen a few times. This rearrangement joins TRBV6-5 to TRBJ2-7, with D perhaps TRBD1 (6 bases). The CDR3 contains 15 residues. V lost 5 bases and J lost 0, with 14 bases in between. Germline V gene sequence: CDR1 MNHEY, CDR2 SVGAGI. CDR3 loop: CASSGPGGPSYEQYF. In DNA form, the CDR3 reads TGTGCCAGCAGTGGCCCTGGGGGCCCCTCCTACGAGCAGTACTTC.

The CDR3 region has the DNA TGTGCCAGCAGCCCTACGACTAGCGGGGGCACAGATACGCAGTATTTT. It is translated as CASSPTTSGGTDTQYF. The chain recombines TRBV7-8 with TRBJ2-3; TRBD2 agrees at 11 bases. V lost 5 bases and J lost 1; bases outside the gene matches: 5. The CDR3 loop spans 16 amino acids. The germline V gene has CDR1 SGHVS and CDR2 FQNEAQ.

The chain carries TRBV19 and TRBJ1-5; the D is unclear. The V end lost 3 bases, the J end lost 0 bases, and 9 bases lay between the germline ends. CDR1 and CDR2 from the germline V gene are LNHDA and SQIVND (reference sequence). This CDR3 is 15 amino acids long. The CDR3, as DNA: TGTGCCAGTAGTATGGAGAGTAATAGCAATCAGCCCCAGCATTTT. This encodes CASSMESNSNQPQHF.

The chain couples TRBV15 to TRBJ2-3; D tentatively fits TRBD1 or TRBD2 (5 bases each). The CDR3 runs 14 residues. From germline, CDR1 is LNHNV and CDR2 YYDKDF (reference sequence). Trimming removed 1 base at V and 2 bases at J, with 7 bases between. In nucleotides, the CDR3 is TGTGCCACCAGCAGAGGGGGGACCACAGATACGCAGTATTTT. This translates into CATSRGGTTDTQYF.

The V gene is TRBV21-1, the J gene TRBJ1-1. TRBV21-1 is annotated as a pseudogene. The CDR3 contains 15 residues. DNA of the CDR3: TGTGCCAGCAGCAATTGCGGATGGGGGAACACTGAAGCTTTCTTT. It is translated as CASSNCGWGNTEAFF.

The gene calls are TRBV30 and TRBJ1-5; 8 bases fit TRBD1. CDR1 GTSNPN and CDR2 SVGIG come from the germline V gene (reference sequence). This CDR3 is 14 amino acids long. V lost 2 bases and J lost 5; bases outside the gene matches: 5. The CDR3 DNA reads TGTGCCTGGAGTCAGGGGGCAATAGATCAGCCCCAGCATTTT. Encoded protein: CAWSQGAIDQPQHF.

The chain employs TRBV19 and TRBJ1-5; 8 nucleotides match TRBD1. The CDR3 extends over 15 amino acids. Germline CDR1 reads LNHDA; CDR2 reads SQIVND (reference sequence). J was trimmed by 6 bases and V by 5 bases; bases with no gene match: 9. The CDR3 sequence is CASSLGQANGQPQHF. The CDR3 coding sequence is TGTGCCAGTAGTTTGGGACAGGCAAATGGTCAGCCCCAGCATTTT.